This entry describes one T cell receptor beta chain. The antigen remains undetermined. These data belong to a study of cytomegalovirus exposure and HLA in healthy donors. The PCR had 60 Vbeta and 13 Jbeta primers. Authors' processing steps: Per a later analysis, the number of unique TCR beta chains was some 82 million, of which 10 million to 11 million were shared. Sequencing used immunoSEQ multiplex PCR; TCRdb keeps in-frame clones, though not all of them. V and J calls and clone size are those listed in that table; D and trimming were worked out from the DNA. This repertoire shows under 200,000 clones, around 72% found once; its top ten account for about 2.9%. CDR1 is SGDLS and CDR2 is YYNGEE in the germline V gene. The length of the CDR3 is 17 residues. V was pared by 0 bases and J by 4 bases, with 8 bases of the junction left unmatched. Broader study findings: Previously analyzed data showed that most TCR beta V segments were productive at a frequency of about 90% or about 30%. Immune exposure information comprised only CMV serostatus.

This chain connects TRBV9 to TRBJ2-1, with 9 bases matching TRBD2. This TCR was sampled from a woman in her forties or fifties in good health and CMV-seropositive. The specimen was PBMCs. The CDR3 DNA follows: TGTGCCAGCAGCGTAGGTAATAGCGGGAGTCTGTACAATGAGCAGTTCTTC. As protein: CASSVGNSGSLYNEQFF.